Sequencing of this T cell receptor beta chain was carried out in a study of T-cell memory formation after mild COVID-19. Using constant-segment primers, 5'RACE produced TCR alpha and TCR beta cDNA libraries carrying sample barcodes and UMIs. TCRdb redid the calling of the 5' RACE reads with MiXCR, one entry per CDR3 protein. The repertoire holds 90,000 to 120,000 distinct CDR3 sequences, approximately 12% seen once, with about 40% in the top ten. CDR1 and CDR2 (germline): SGHTA, FQGNSA. V shed 4 bases and J shed 5 bases, with 11 bases lying between them. The CDR3 is 14 amino acids. Study-level findings and limits: Nothing confirmed that second-wave clones peaking on day 37 were specific for SARS-CoV-2. A second wave expanding day 15 to 37 was CD4+-biased; contracting clones were balanced. A subset of responding clones appeared in pre-infection memory, suggesting cross-reactive memory joined.

Notes on this clonotype: Its antigen remains unknown.

This rearrangement joins TRBV7-2 to TRBJ2-2; D uncertain. The sequence was obtained from a man younger than 30 who had mild COVID-19 (a few samples of this study predate the infection). Cell type and time point are not known. Sequenced: PBMCs or a T cell subset sorted from them (not recorded which). The CDR3 loop reads CASSYAYGTGELFF. CDR3 nucleotides: TGTGCCAGCAGCTACGCATATGGGACCGGGGAGCTGTTTTTT.